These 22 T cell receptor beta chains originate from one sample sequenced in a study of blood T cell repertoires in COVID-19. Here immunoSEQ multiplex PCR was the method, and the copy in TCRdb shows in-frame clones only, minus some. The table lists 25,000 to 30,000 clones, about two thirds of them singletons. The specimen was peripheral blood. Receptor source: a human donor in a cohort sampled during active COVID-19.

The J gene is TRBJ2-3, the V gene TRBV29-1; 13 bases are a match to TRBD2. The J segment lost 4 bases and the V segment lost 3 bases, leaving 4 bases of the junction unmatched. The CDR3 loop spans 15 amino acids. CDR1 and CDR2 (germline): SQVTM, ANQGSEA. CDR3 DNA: TGCAGCGTTGACAGGACTAGCGGGGGAGCAGATACGCAGTATTTT. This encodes CSVDRTSGGADTQYF.

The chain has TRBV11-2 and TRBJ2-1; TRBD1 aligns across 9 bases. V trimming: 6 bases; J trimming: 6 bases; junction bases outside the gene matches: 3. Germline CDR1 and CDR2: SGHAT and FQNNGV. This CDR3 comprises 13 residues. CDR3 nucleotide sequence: TGTGCCAGCAGTCCACAGGGGGCCAATGAGCAGTTCTTC. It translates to CASSPQGANEQFF.

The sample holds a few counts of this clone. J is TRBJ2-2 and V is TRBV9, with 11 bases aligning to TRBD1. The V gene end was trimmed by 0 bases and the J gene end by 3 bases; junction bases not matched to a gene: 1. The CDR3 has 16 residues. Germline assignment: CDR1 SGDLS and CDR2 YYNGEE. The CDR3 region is CASSVGTGGYTGELFF. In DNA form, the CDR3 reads TGTGCCAGCAGCGTAGGGACAGGGGGCTACACCGGGGAGCTGTTTTTT.

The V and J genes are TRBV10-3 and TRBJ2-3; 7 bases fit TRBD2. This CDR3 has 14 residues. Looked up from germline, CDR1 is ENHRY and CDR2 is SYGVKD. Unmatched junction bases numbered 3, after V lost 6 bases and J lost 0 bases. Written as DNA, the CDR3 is TGTGCCATCAGCGTTAGCGGGAGCACAGATACGCAGTATTTT. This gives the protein CAISVSGSTDTQYF.

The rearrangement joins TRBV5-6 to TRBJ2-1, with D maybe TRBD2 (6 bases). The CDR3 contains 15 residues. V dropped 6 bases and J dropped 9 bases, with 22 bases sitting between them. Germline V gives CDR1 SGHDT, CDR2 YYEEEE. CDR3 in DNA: TGTGCCAGCACCATCCGGGACTCCGGCGGAGTTGAGCAGTTCTTC. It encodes CASTIRDSGGVEQFF.

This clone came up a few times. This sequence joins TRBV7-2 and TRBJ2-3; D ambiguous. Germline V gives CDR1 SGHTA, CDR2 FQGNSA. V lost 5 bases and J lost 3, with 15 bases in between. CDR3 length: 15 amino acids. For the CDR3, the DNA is TGTGCCAGCAGCCCTTTTCCCAGAAAGACAGATACGCAGTATTTT. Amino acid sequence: CASSPFPRKTDTQYF. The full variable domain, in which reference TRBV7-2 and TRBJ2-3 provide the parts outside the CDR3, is GAGVSQSPSNKVTEKGKDVELRCDPISGHTALYWYRQSLGQGLEFLIYFQGNSAPDKSGLPSDRFSAERTGGSVSTLTIQRTQQEDSAVYLCASSPFPRKTDTQYFGPGTRLTVL.

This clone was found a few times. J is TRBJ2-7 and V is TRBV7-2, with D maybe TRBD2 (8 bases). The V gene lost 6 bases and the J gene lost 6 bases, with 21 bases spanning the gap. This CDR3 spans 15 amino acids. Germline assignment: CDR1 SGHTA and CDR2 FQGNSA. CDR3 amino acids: CASSRGGTAPFEQYF. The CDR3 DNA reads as TGTGCCAGCAGTCGGGGGGGGACAGCCCCATTCGAGCAGTACTTC.

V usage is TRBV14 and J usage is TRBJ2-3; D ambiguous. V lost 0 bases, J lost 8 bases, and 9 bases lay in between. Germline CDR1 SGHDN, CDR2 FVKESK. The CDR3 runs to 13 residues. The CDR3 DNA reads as TGTGCCAGCAGCCAAGAGATTGTCGGTACGCAGTATTTT. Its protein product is CASSQEIVGTQYF.

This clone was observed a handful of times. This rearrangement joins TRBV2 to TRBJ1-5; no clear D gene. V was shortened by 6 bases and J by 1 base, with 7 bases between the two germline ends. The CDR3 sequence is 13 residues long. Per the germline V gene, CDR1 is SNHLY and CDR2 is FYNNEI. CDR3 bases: TGTGCCAGCAGACAGACCAGCAATCAGCCCCAGCATTTT. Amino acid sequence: CASRQTSNQPQHF.

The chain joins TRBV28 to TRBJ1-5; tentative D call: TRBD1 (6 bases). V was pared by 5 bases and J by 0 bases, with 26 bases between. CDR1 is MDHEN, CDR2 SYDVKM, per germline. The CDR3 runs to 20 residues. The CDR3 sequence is CASSQAQRGAKRVSNQPQHF. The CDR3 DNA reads TGTGCCAGCAGTCAGGCCCAACGGGGGGCCAAAAGGGTTAGCAATCAGCCCCAGCATTTT.

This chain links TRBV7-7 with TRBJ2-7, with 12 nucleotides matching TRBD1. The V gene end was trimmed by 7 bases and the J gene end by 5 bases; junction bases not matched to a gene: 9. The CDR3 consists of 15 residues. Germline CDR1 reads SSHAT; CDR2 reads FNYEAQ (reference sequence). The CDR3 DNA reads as TGTGCCAGCAACCTAGGCGGGACAGGGGGCCACGAGCAGTACTTC. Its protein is CASNLGGTGGHEQYF.

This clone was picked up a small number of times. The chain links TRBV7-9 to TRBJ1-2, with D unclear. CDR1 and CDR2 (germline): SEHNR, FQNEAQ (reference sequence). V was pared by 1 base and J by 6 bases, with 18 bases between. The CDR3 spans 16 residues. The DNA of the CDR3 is TGTGCCAGCAGCTTAGATGTGGTGAGGATGGGTCATGGCTACACCTTC. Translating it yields CASSLDVVRMGHGYTF.

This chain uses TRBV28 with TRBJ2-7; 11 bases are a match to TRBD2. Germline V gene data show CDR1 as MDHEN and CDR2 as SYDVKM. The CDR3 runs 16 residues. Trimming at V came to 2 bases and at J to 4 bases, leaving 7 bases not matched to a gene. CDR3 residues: CASSLIAGGVGYEQYF. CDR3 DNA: TGTGCCAGCAGTTTAATAGCGGGAGGGGTTGGGTACGAGCAGTACTTC.

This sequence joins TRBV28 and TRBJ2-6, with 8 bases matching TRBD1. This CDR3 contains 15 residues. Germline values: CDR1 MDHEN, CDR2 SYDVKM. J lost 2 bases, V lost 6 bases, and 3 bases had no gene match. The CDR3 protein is CASRAQGAGANVLTF. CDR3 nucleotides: TGTGCCAGCAGGGCACAGGGGGCTGGGGCCAACGTCCTGACTTTC.

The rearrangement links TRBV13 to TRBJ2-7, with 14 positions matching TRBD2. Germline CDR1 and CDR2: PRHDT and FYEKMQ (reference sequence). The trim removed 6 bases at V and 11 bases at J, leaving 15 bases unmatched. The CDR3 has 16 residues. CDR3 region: CASSPGGLAGERVEYF. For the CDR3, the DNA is TGTGCCAGCAGTCCGGGGGGACTAGCGGGAGAAAGGGTGGAGTACTTC.

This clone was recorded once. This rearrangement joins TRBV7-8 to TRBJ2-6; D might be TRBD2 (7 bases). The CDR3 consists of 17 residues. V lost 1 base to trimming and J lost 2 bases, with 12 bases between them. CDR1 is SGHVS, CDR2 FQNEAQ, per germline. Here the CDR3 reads CASSLDSGGAGANVLTF. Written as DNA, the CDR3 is TGTGCCAGCAGCTTAGATTCGGGGGGCGCTGGGGCCAACGTCCTGACTTTC.

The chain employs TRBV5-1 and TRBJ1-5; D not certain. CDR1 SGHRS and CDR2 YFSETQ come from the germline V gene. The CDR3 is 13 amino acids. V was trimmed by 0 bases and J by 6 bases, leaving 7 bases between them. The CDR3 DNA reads TGCGCCAGCAGCTTGGGGGAGCGTCAGCCCCAGCATTTT. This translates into CASSLGERQPQHF.

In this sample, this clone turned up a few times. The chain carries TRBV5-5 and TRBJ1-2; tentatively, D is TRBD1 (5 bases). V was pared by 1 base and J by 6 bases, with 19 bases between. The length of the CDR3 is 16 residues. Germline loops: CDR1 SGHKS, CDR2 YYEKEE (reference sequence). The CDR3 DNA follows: TGTGCCAGCAGCTTGTTTCAGGGAGGCACGGGGAATGGCTACACCTTC. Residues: CASSLFQGGTGNGYTF.

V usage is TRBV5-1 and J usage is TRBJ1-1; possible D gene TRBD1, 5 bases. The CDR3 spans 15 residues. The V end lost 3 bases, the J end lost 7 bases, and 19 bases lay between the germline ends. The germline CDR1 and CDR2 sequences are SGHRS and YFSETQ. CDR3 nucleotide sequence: TGCGCCAGCAGCTCCGGTGGAGGGGCGGGTGGTGAAGCTTTCTTT. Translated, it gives CASSSGGGAGGEAFF.

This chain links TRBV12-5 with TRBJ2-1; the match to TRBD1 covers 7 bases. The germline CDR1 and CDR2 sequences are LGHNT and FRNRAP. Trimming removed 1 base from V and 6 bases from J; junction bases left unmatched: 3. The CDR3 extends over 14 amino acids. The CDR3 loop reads CASGLGQGANEQFF. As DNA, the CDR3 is TGTGCTAGTGGTTTGGGACAGGGAGCCAATGAGCAGTTCTTC.

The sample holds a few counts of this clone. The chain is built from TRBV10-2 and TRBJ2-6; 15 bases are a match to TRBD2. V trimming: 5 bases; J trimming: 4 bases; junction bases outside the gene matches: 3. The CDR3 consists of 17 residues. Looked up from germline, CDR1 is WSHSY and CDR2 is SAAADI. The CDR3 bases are TGCGCCAGCAGTAGGACTAGCGGGGGGGCCGGGGCCAACGTCCTGACTTTC. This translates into CASSRTSGGAGANVLTF.

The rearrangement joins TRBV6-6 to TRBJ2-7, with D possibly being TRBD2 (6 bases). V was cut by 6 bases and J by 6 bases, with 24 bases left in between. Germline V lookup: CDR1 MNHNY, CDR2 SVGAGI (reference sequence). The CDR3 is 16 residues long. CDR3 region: CASSKTTGDSGGEQYF. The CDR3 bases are TGTGCCAGCAGCAAGACCACCGGGGATTCCGGGGGCGAGCAGTACTTC.